These 6 T cell receptor beta chains came from one sample sequenced in a study of cytomegalovirus exposure and HLA in healthy donors. The study ran its PCR with 60 Vbeta and 13 Jbeta primers. Generated by immunoSEQ multiplex PCR, the TCRdb table keeps only in-frame clones and is missing some. The sample carries approximately 120,000 clones, around 72% recorded once. Sequencing used PBMCs. Receptor source: a woman aged 45-65 years in good health and CMV-seropositive.

The gene calls are TRBV5-1 and TRBJ1-2, with D maybe TRBD1 (5 bases). Germline V gives CDR1 SGHRS, CDR2 YFSETQ. The CDR3 has 15 residues. V shed 3 bases and J shed 4 bases, with 16 bases lying between them. The CDR3 sequence: CASSSQGGPGYGYTF. CDR3 nucleotide sequence: TGCGCCAGCAGCTCGCAGGGAGGGCCTGGCTATGGCTACACCTTC.

The rearrangement links TRBV6-5 to TRBJ2-2; 7 bases match TRBD1. This CDR3 region has 15 residues. Germline V gene lookup returns CDR1 MNHEY and CDR2 SVGAGI. V gave up 6 bases and J gave up 4 bases; unmatched junction bases: 8. DNA of the CDR3: TGTGCCAGCAGACGAACAGGGGTTTTCACCGGGGAGCTGTTTTTT. This translates into CASRRTGVFTGELFF.

On this clone itself: Additional DNA sequences in this sample encode the identical CDR3. This chain joins TRBV4-3 and TRBJ1-2, with a tentative D call TRBD1 (6 bases). Germline V gives CDR1 LGHNA, CDR2 YSLEER. The CDR3 loop spans 15 amino acids. V shed 0 bases and J shed 0 bases, with 8 bases lying between them. CDR3 loop: CASSQDRTANYGYTF. The CDR3 bases are TGCGCCAGCAGCCAAGATCGGACAGCTAACTATGGCTACACCTTC.

The genes are TRBV7-2 and TRBJ2-6, with unresolved D. The CDR3 covers 17 residues. V gave up 3 bases and J gave up 0 bases, with 12 bases separating them. CDR1 and CDR2 (germline): SGHTA, FQGNSA. In nucleotides, the CDR3 is TGTGCCAGCAGCTTTAAAGTTTTGAGCTCTGGGGCCAACGTCCTGACTTTC. As protein: CASSFKVLSSGANVLTF.

V is TRBV11-2 and J is TRBJ2-1; D not resolved. V was pared by 7 bases and J by 9 bases, with 16 bases between. The CDR3 spans 13 residues. The germline CDR1 and CDR2 sequences are SGHAT and FQNNGV. CDR3 protein: CASTAVRHGEQFF. In DNA, the CDR3 is TGTGCCAGCACCGCCGTCAGACATGGTGAGCAGTTCTTC.

CDR3 nucleotides: TGTGCCAGCAGCCTAAGTGGCTACGAGCAGTACTTC. This encodes CASSLSGYEQYF. The chain carries TRBV6-5 and TRBJ2-7; D is unresolved. The ends were cut back, 6 bases at V and 3 bases at J, with 9 bases in the middle. The germline CDR1 and CDR2 sequences are MNHEY and SVGAGI. This CDR3 is built from 12 residues.